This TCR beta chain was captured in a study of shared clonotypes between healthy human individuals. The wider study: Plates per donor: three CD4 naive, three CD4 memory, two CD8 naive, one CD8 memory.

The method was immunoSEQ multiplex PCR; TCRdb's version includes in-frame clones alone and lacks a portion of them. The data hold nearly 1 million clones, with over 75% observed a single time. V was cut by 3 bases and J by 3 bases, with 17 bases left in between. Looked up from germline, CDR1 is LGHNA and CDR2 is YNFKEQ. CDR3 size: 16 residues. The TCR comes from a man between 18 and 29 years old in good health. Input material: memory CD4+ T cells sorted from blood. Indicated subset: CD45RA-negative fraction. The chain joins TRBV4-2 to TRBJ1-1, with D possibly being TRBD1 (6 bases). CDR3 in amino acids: CASSHGTGLGYTEAFF. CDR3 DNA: TGTGCCAGCAGCCACGGTACAGGGCTGGGTTACACTGAAGCTTTCTTT.